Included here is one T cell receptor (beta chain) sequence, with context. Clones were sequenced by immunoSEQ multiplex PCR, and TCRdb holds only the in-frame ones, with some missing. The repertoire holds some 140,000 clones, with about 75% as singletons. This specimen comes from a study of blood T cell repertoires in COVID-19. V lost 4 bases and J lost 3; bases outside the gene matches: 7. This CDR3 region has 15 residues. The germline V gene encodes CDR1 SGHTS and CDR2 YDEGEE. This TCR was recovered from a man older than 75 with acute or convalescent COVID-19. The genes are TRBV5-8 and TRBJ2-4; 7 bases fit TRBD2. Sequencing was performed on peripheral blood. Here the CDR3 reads CASSRMGGFKNIQYF. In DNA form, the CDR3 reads TGTGCCAGCAGCCGGATGGGAGGGTTCAAAAACATTCAGTACTTC. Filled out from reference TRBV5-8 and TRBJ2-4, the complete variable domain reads EAGVTQSPTHLIKTRGQQATLRCSPISGHTSVYWYQQALGLGLQFLLWYDEGEERNRGNFPPRFSGRQFPNYSSELNVNALELEDSALYLCASSRMGGFKNIQYFGAGTRLSVL.